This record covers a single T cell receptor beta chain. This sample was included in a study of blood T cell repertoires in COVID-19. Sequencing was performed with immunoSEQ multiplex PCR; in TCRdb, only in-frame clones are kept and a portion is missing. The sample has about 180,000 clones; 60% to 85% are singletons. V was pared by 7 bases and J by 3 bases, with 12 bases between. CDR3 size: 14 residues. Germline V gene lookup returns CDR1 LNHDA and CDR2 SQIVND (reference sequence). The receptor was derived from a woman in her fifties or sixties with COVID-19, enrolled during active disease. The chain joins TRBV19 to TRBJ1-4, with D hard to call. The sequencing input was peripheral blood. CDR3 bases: TGTGCCAGTAAGGGAGCAGGTTCTAATGAAAAACTGTTTTTT. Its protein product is CASKGAGSNEKLFF.